What follows is one T cell receptor beta chain and its context. The antigen remains undetermined. CDR1 is SGHAT and CDR2 is FQNNGV in the germline V gene. The CDR3 runs to 15 residues. The ends were cut back, 8 bases at V and 4 bases at J, with 20 bases in the middle. These data come from a study of CD8+ T cells in alopecia areata. Study summary: A 6-month off-drug phase came after tofacitinib, which had lasted 6 to 18 months.

Sequencing used cDNA as its template, made by extracting RNA and reverse transcribing it. Only in-frame clones appear in the TCRdb table, and some are missing; sequencing was by immunoSEQ multiplex PCR. The sample lists around 100,000 clones; about three fifths were seen once. The treatment: oral pan-JAK inhibitor, 5-10 mg twice daily. Study results and caveats: Only a single nonresponder existed, so baseline CD8+ expansion links stay unclear.

Sequenced material: CD8+ T cells sorted from blood, taken at week 24, from a patient treated with tofacitinib. This TCR came from a human donor with alopecia areata. This rearrangement joins TRBV11-2 to TRBJ1-1, with D tentatively TRBD1 (5 bases). The DNA for the CDR3 is TGTGCCAGCTTCACTAATTGGGGGACCCCCACTGAAGCTTTCTTT. This gives the protein CASFTNWGTPTEAFF.